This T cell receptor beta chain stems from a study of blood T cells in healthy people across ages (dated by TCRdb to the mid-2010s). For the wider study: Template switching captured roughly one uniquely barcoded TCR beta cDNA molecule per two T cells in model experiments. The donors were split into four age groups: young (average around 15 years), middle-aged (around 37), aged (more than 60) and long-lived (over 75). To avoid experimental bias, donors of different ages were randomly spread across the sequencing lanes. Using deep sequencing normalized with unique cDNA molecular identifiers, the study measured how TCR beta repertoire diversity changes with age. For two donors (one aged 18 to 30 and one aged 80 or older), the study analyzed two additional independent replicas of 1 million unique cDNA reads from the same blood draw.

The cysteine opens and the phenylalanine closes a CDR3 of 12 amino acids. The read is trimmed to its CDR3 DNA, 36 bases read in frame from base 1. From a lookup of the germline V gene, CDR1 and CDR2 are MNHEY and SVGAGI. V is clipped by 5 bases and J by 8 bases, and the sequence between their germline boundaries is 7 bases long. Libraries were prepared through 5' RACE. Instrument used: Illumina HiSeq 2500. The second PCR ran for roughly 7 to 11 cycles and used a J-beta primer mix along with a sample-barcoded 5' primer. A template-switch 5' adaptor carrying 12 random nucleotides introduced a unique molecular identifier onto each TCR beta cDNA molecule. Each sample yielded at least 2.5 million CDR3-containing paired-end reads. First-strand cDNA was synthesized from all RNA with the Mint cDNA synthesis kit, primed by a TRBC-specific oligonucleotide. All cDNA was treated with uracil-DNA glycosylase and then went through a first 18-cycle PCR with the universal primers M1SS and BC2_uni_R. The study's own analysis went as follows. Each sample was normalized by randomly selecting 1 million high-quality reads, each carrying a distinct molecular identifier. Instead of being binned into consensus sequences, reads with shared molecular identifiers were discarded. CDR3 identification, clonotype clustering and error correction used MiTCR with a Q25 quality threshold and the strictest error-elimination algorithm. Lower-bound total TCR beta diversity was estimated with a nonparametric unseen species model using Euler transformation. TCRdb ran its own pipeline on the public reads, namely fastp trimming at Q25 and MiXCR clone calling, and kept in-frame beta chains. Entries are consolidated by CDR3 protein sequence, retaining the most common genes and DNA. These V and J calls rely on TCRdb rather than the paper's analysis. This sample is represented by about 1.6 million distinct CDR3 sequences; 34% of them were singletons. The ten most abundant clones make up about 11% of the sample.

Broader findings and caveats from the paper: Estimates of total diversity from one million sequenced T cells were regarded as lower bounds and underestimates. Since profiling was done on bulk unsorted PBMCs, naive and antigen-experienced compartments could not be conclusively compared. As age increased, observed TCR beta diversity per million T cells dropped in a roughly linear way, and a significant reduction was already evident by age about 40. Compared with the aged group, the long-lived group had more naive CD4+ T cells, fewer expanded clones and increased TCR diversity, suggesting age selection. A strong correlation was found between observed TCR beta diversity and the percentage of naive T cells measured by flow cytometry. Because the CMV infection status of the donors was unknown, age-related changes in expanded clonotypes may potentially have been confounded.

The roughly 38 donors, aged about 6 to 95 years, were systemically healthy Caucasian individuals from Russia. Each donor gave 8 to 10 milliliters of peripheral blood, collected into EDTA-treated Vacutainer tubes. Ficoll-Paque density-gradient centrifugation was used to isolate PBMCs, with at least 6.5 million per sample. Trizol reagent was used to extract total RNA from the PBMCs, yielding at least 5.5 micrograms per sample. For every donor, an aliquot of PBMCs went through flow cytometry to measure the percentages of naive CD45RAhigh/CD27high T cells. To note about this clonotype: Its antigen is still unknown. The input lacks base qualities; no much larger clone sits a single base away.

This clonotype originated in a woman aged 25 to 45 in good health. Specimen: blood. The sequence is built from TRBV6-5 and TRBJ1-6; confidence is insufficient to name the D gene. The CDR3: CASSTRDSPLHF. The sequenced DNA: TGTGCCAGCAGTACCCGGGATTCACCCCTCCACTTT.